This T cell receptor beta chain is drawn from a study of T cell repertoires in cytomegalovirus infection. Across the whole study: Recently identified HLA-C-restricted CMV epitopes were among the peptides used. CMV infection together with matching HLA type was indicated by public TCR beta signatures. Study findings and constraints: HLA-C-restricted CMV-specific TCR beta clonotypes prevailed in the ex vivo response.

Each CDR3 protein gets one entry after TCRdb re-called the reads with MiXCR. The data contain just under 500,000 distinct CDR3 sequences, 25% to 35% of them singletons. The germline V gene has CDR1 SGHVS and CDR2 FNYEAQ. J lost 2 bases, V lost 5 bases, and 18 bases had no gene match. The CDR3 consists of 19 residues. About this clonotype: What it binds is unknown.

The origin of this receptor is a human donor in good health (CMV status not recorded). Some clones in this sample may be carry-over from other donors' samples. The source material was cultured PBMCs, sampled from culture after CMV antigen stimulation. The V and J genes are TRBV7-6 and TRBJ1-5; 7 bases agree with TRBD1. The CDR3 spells CASSKPGTAPTLGNQPQHF. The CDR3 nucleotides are TGTGCCAGCAGCAAACCCGGGACAGCTCCAACCTTAGGCAATCAGCCCCAGCATTTT.